The rows below give T cell receptor beta chains drawn from one sample of a study of tumor-infiltrating lymphocytes in localized non-small cell lung cancer. Generated by immunoSEQ multiplex PCR, the TCRdb table keeps only in-frame clones and is missing some. The top ten clones hold 5.5% to 7% of a sample with around 17,000 clones, approximately 80% of them seen once. Sample: lung tumor tissue. The receptors derive from a human donor with non-small cell lung cancer. Each CDR3 is given without its conserved first and last residue.

ASSVSGSTDTQY TRBJ2-3 TRBV19
ASSQDSVGNTIY TRBJ1-3 TRBV4-1
ASSSFKGRRTQY TRBJ2-5 TRBV5-6
ASSWNTAGTAGELF TRBJ2-2 TRBV7-2
ASSIVGGQGEGYT TRBJ1-2 TRBV19
AWSRSGRTWADTQY TRBJ2-3 TRBV30
ASSQGDSEVPF TRBJ2-1 TRBV4-3
ASRTGAMLDTEAF TRBJ1-1 TRBV10-2
ASSFEEQPQH TRBJ1-5 TRBV7-9
ASSLSGGGRYEQY TRBJ2-7 TRBV27
ASSESSGGSTDTQY TRBJ2-3 TRBV10-1
ASSILRVMNTEAF TRBJ1-1 TRBV19
ASSLEVPDSKD TRBJ2-7 TRBV5-1
ASSQKAGGSSYNEQF TRBJ2-1 TRBV5-4
ASSRTRGVEAF TRBJ1-1 TRBV6-5
ASRAYEQY TRBJ2-7 TRBV9
ASTLRETGGETQY TRBJ2-5 TRBV6-6
ASSVNRVSNQPQH TRBJ1-5 TRBV2
ASSFLADTNYGYT TRBJ1-2 TRBV28
ASSSSAGGVNTQY TRBJ2-3 TRBV9
SARTSFGQF TRBJ2-1 TRBV20-1
ARIYRVSNQPQH TRBJ1-5 TRBV6-1
ATSRDQTGAKNIQY TRBJ2-4 TRBV15
ASSPQGSNEKLF TRBJ1-4 TRBV18
ASSTTGHYT TRBJ1-2 TRBV5-4
ASTRDGDSGGYGYT TRBJ1-2 TRBV7-9
SVVRGRNYEQY TRBJ2-7 TRBV29-1
ASSYTSGRDTGELF TRBJ2-2 TRBV6-5
ASSPSGRRNTIY TRBJ1-3 TRBV18